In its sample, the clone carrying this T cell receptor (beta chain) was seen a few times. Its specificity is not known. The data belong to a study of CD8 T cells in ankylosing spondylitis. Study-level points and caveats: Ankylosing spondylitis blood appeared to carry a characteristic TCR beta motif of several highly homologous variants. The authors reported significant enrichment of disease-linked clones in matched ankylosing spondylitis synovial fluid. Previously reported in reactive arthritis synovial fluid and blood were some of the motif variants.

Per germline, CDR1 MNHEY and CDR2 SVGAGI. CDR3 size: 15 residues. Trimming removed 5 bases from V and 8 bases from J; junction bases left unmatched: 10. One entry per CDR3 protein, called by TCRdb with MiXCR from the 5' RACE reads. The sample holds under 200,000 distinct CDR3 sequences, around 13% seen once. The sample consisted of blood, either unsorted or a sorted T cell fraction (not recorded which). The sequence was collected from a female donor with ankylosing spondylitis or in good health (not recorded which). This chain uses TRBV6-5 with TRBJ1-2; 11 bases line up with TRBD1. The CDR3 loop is CASSTRTGGYWGYTF. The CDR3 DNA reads TGTGCCAGCAGTACTCGGACAGGGGGCTATTGGGGCTACACCTTC.